These T cell receptor beta chains were read from a single sample in a study of regulatory T cells in long-lasting Graves disease. One entry per CDR3 protein, called by TCRdb with MiXCR from the multiplex PCR reads. The profile shows 200,000 to 250,000 distinct CDR3 sequences, 15% to 20% of them singletons. Another study also made use of these data, one on T cells in Graves' hyperthyroidism and ophthalmopathy.

Sequenced here: peripheral blood mononuclear cells (PBMCs), sampled at new diagnosis, from a patient treated with antithyroid drugs. These receptors were obtained from a woman in her twenties or thirties with Graves disease. The CDR3 runs from the conserved cysteine through the conserved F or W. Fields, in order: D gene, clone size, V gene, CDR3 length, J gene, CDR3 protein, CDR3 DNA. The D gene is left open where the match is weak. Clone size is given for some rows only: seen once, a few or many times, or a class if the clone is expanded.

>NA|many|TRBV27|14|TRBJ1-2
CASSFLGPIYGYTF
TGTGCCAGCAGTTTTCTGGGGCCTATCTATGGCTACACCTTC
>TRBD1|many|TRBV20-1|13|TRBJ1-1
CSAPRQGNTEAFF
TGCAGCGCTCCCCGACAGGGTAACACTGAAGCTTTCTTT
>TRBD1|many|TRBV27|17|TRBJ1-1
CASSFDGTGFRGTEAFF
TGTGCCAGCAGTTTTGATGGGACAGGGTTCCGGGGCACTGAAGCTTTCTTT
>TRBD2|NA|TRBV6-9|15|TRBJ2-2
CASSYLTSGRGELFF
TGTGCCAGCAGTTACCTGACTAGCGGGAGAGGGGAGCTGTTTTTT
>NA|many|TRBV5-1|14|TRBJ2-7
CASSLERVFYEQYF
TGCGCCAGCAGCTTGGAAAGGGTGTTCTACGAGCAGTACTTC
>NA|NA|TRBV6-1|14|TRBJ2-7
CASSPFRTQYEQYF
TGTGCCAGCAGTCCGTTCCGAACACAGTACGAGCAGTACTTC
>NA|few|TRBV6-5|18|TRBJ1-3
CASSYSLQDGGSGNTIYF
TGTGCCAGCAGTTACTCGTTGCAGGATGGAGGCTCTGGAAACACCATATATTTT
>TRBD1|many|TRBV6-5|13|TRBJ1-2
CASSFPTGEGYTF
TGTGCCAGCAGTTTCCCGACAGGGGAGGGCTACACCTTC
>TRBD1|NA|TRBV18|13|TRBJ1-3
CASAQGAGDTIYF
TGTGCCAGCGCGCAGGGGGCTGGAGACACCATATATTTT
>TRBD1|many|TRBV15|16|TRBJ1-4
CATSRDLDRFNEKLFF
TGTGCCACCAGCAGAGATCTGGACAGGTTTAATGAAAAACTGTTTTTT
>NA|many|TRBV5-1|13|TRBJ1-2
CASSLGSDPGYTF
TGCGCCAGCAGCTTGGGCAGTGACCCTGGCTACACCTTC
>NA|NA|TRBV18|18|TRBJ2-3
CASSPRLTGVRVTDTQYF
TGTGCCAGCTCACCGCGCCTAACGGGGGTGAGGGTCACAGATACGCAGTATTTT
>NA|many|TRBV5-1|15|TRBJ2-6
CASSLEGEGANVLTF
TGCGCCAGCAGCTTGGAGGGGGAAGGGGCCAACGTCCTGACTTTC
>NA|NA|TRBV11-2|14|TRBJ2-1
CASSLVRLPNEQFF
TGTGCCAGCAGCTTAGTCCGGCTTCCTAATGAGCAGTTCTTC
>TRBD1|few|TRBV4-1|16|TRBJ1-2
CASSQEPSKGQVGYTF
TGCGCCAGCAGCCAAGAGCCTTCCAAGGGACAGGTGGGCTACACCTTC
>TRBD2|NA|TRBV2|17|TRBJ2-1
CASSEAKWVAGYNDQCF
TGTGCCAGCAGTGAAGCGAAGTGGGTAGCGGGTTACAATGATCAGTGCTTC